This is a list of T cell receptor beta chains from one sample in a study of shared clonotypes between healthy human individuals. Method: immunoSEQ multiplex PCR; TCRdb's copy keeps in-frame clones and lacks some. This repertoire shows millions of clones, 85% to 95% found once; its top ten account for 0.85% to 1.2%. Sequencing was done on a sample of naive CD8+ T cells sorted from blood. The receptors shown here come from a man in his late teens or twenties in good health. CDR3s include the opening cysteine and the closing phenylalanine or tryptophan. The D gene is left open where the match is weak. Clone size appears in some rows only: once, few, many, or a class for an expanded clone.

cdr3_length,d_call,v_call,clone_size,j_call,cdr3_nt,cdr3_aa
14,TRBD2,TRBV7-9,-,TRBJ2-7,TGTGCCAGCAGGGAAAGTAGCGGGAACTACGAGCAGTACTTC,CASRESSGNYEQYF
16,TRBD2,TRBV27,-,TRBJ2-7,TGTGCCAGCAGTCCATCTAGCGGGAGCGGTTCCTACGAGCAGTACTTC,CASSPSSGSGSYEQYF
17,TRBD1,TRBV7-3,once,TRBJ2-7,TGTGCCAGCAGCTTAATTGGCGGACAGGTCGGAGCCTACGAGCAGTACTTC,CASSLIGGQVGAYEQYF
14,-,TRBV4-3,-,TRBJ2-7,TGCGCCAGCAGCCAAGATTTCCGGGCGGGCGAGCAGTACTTC,CASSQDFRAGEQYF
17,TRBD2,TRBV4-3,-,TRBJ2-3,TGCGCCAGCAGCCAAGGACTAGCGGGAGGGGTCACAGATACGCAGTATTTT,CASSQGLAGGVTDTQYF
15,TRBD1,TRBV6-1,-,TRBJ1-4,TGTGCCAGCAGTGATACCGGGACAGGGGACGAAAAACTGTTTTTT,CASSDTGTGDEKLFF
16,-,TRBV4-2,many,TRBJ2-7,TGTGCCAGCAGCCAAGAGGGGGAGCCGAGGTCCTACGAGCAGTACTTC,CASSQEGEPRSYEQYF
16,-,TRBV14,-,TRBJ2-3,TGTGCCAGCAGCCTCGGGACTTTCCTTTACACAGATACGCAGTATTTT,CASSLGTFLYTDTQYF
15,TRBD2,TRBV28,-,TRBJ2-1,TGTGCCAGCAGTACTTGGACTAGCGGGGGGACCGAGCAGTTCTTC,CASSTWTSGGTEQFF
16,TRBD1,TRBV5-1,-,TRBJ1-1,TGCGCCAGCAGCTTGGGACAGGGCCTGGTGAACACTGAAGCTTTCTTT,CASSLGQGLVNTEAFF
15,-,TRBV27,-,TRBJ1-6,TGTGCCAGCAGTTTATTACCAGTCTATAATTCACCCCTCCACTTT,CASSLLPVYNSPLHF
16,TRBD1,TRBV28,-,TRBJ2-7,TGTGCCAGCAGTTACCCACCCACAGGGGGCTATTACGAGCAGTACTTC,CASSYPPTGGYYEQYF
13,-,TRBV5-1,-,TRBJ2-3,TGCGCCAGCAGCTCGGAATACACAGATACGCAGTATTTT,CASSSEYTDTQYF
15,-,TRBV11-2,-,TRBJ2-1,TGTGCCAGCAGCCCCCACCAGGGCTCCTACAATGAGCAGTTCTTC,CASSPHQGSYNEQFF
15,-,TRBV7-6,-,TRBJ1-3,TGTGCCAGCAGCTCCCCCTCGGGTCTTGGAAACACCATATATTTT,CASSSPSGLGNTIYF
16,TRBD2,TRBV7-2,once,TRBJ2-2,TGTGCCAGCAGCCATTTTAGCGGGAGGGCCCGCGGGGAGCTGTTTTTT,CASSHFSGRARGELFF
16,TRBD1,TRBV27,once,TRBJ2-2,TGTGCCAGCAGTATCGGACAGGGATGGCTCGCCGGGGAGCTGTTTTTT,CASSIGQGWLAGELFF
17,TRBD2,TRBV4-3,-,TRBJ2-3,TGCGCCAGCAGCCAAGGCGCCGGGACTAGCGGCACAGATACGCAGTATTTT,CASSQGAGTSGTDTQYF
16,TRBD1,TRBV5-1,-,TRBJ2-3,TGCGCCAGCAGCTTAATGGGACAGGGGGGCCCAGATACGCAGTATTTT,CASSLMGQGGPDTQYF
14,TRBD1,TRBV27,few,TRBJ1-5,TGTGCCAGCAGTTCAGGACAGGGCAATCAGCCCCAGCATTTT,CASSSGQGNQPQHF
16,TRBD2,TRBV10-3,once,TRBJ2-1,TGTGCCATCAGTGAGTCGCTAGCGGGTTTGAACAATGAGCAGTTCTTC,CAISESLAGLNNEQFF
16,-,TRBV4-1,-,TRBJ1-5,TGCGCCAGCAGCCAAGAGGGCAGGGGCCCAAATCAGCCCCAGCATTTT,CASSQEGRGPNQPQHF
16,TRBD2,TRBV4-3,-,TRBJ2-7,TGCGCCAGCAGCCACGGACTGGCGGGAGAACCCTACGAGCAGTACTTC,CASSHGLAGEPYEQYF
16,-,TRBV7-9,-,TRBJ2-1,TGTGCCAGCAGCCCCCTCGGGAAAAGCTCCTACAATGAGCAGTTCTTC,CASSPLGKSSYNEQFF
14,-,TRBV7-9,-,TRBJ2-2,TGTGCCAGCAGCTCTGACTTGAACACCGGGGAGCTGTTTTTT,CASSSDLNTGELFF
19,TRBD2,TRBV10-3,-,TRBJ2-3,TGTGCCATCAGCCCGACAGGGACTAGCGGAGTTAGCCGCACAGATACGCAGTATTTT,CAISPTGTSGVSRTDTQYF
18,TRBD2,TRBV27,-,TRBJ2-1,TGTGCCACCTTTCCGGGACTAGCGGGATCTAGCTCCTACAATGAGCAGTTCTTC,CATFPGLAGSSSYNEQFF
15,-,TRBV10-1,-,TRBJ2-3,TGCGCCAGCAGTGAAGACAGTCCTCTCACAGATACGCAGTATTTT,CASSEDSPLTDTQYF
16,TRBD1,TRBV7-2,-,TRBJ1-5,TGTGCCAGCAGCTTAGTGGCAGGGGGAAGCAATCAGCCCCAGCATTTT,CASSLVAGGSNQPQHF
16,-,TRBV7-9,-,TRBJ2-2,TGTGCCAGCAGCTATAGTATGCGCGACAGCACCGGAGAGCTGTTTTTT,CASSYSMRDSTGELFF
14,TRBD1,TRBV28,-,TRBJ2-1,TGTGCCAGCGGCCGGACAGGGGGAAACAATGAGCAGTTCTTC,CASGRTGGNNEQFF
14,-,TRBV4-1,-,TRBJ2-5,TGCGCCAGCAGCCAAGAAGGGAGAGCAGAGACCCAGTACTTC,CASSQEGRAETQYF
13,-,TRBV5-6,-,TRBJ2-7,TGTGCCAGCAGCCTAACATACTCCTACGAGCAGTACTTC,CASSLTYSYEQYF
13,-,TRBV28,-,TRBJ2-7,TGTGCCAGCAGTTTCGGGCCGCTTAGTGAGCAGTACTTC,CASSFGPLSEQYF
17,TRBD2,TRBV4-2,once,TRBJ2-7,TGTGCCAGCAGCCCCGGACTAGCGGGAGAATTTTCCTACGAGCAGTACTTC,CASSPGLAGEFSYEQYF
18,-,TRBV10-3,-,TRBJ1-4,TGTGCCATCAGTGATTTTAAAGGGTCACACCATAGCAATGAAAAACTGTTTTTT,CAISDFKGSHHSNEKLFF
15,-,TRBV5-4,once,TRBJ2-3,TGTGCCAGCAGCTTGTTCGGCGGGGGCCCAGATACGCAGTATTTT,CASSLFGGGPDTQYF
16,TRBD2,TRBV6-6,-,TRBJ2-5,TGTGCCAGCAGCTCCGCGGCTAGCGGGAACCAAGAGACCCAGTACTTC,CASSSAASGNQETQYF
14,TRBD1,TRBV11-1,-,TRBJ1-2,TGTGCCAGCAGTTTCGACAGGGCGGGATATGGCTACACCTTC,CASSFDRAGYGYTF
16,-,TRBV7-9,-,TRBJ1-6,TGTGCCAGCAGCCAAGGGGAAGGCTCCTATAATTCACCCCTCCACTTT,CASSQGEGSYNSPLHF
17,-,TRBV9,once,TRBJ2-2,TGTGCCAGCAGCCCCAGGCGTGGGGCCGAGAACACCGGGGAGCTGTTTTTT,CASSPRRGAENTGELFF
12,-,TRBV29-1,-,TRBJ2-5,TGCAGCGGAGGAGGGGGCCAAGAGACCCAGTACTTC,CSGGGGQETQYF
13,-,TRBV11-2,-,TRBJ1-1,TGTGCCAGCAGCTTCGACGGATACACTGAAGCTTTCTTT,CASSFDGYTEAFF
13,-,TRBV5-6,-,TRBJ1-5,TGTGCCAGCAGCCGTCAGGGCAATCAGCCCCAGCATTTT,CASSRQGNQPQHF
12,-,TRBV7-2,-,TRBJ2-5,TGTGCCAGCAGCTTAGAGCTCGAGACCCAGTACTTC,CASSLELETQYF
16,TRBD1,TRBV7-9,-,TRBJ2-7,TGTGCCAGCAGCTTCGTCCGGGACAGGGCATACTACGAGCAGTACTTC,CASSFVRDRAYYEQYF
18,-,TRBV4-1,once,TRBJ1-2,TGCGCCAGCAGCCAAGACCCCCCAGGAACGTTCGCTAACTATGGCTACACCTTC,CASSQDPPGTFANYGYTF
14,-,TRBV27,-,TRBJ2-1,TGTGCCAGCAGTTTATCAGGGTCCTACAATGAGCAGTTCTTC,CASSLSGSYNEQFF
16,TRBD2,TRBV2,once,TRBJ2-5,TGTGCCAGCAGTGAACTGGTGGCTAGCGGGGGGGAGACCCAGTACTTC,CASSELVASGGETQYF
19,TRBD2,TRBV7-8,-,TRBJ2-1,TGTGCCAGCAGCTTAGCCCCCCGACTAGCGGAAAGCTCCTACAATGAGCAGTTCTTC,CASSLAPRLAESSYNEQFF
15,-,TRBV5-1,-,TRBJ2-2,TGCGCCAGCAGCTTGGAAGGGGAAAGCACCGGGGAGCTGTTTTTT,CASSLEGESTGELFF
15,-,TRBV15,once,TRBJ2-5,TGTGCCACCACCCTACACAGGGTTAGCCAAGAGACCCAGTACTTC,CATTLHRVSQETQYF
16,TRBD2,TRBV4-1,-,TRBJ2-1,TGCGCCAGCAGCCAAGAGCGACTAGCGGGCTACAATGAGCAGTTCTTC,CASSQERLAGYNEQFF
12,-,TRBV5-6,-,TRBJ2-7,TGTGCCAGCAGCGCCGACCCCTACGAGCAGTACTTC,CASSADPYEQYF
15,TRBD2,TRBV6-1,-,TRBJ2-1,TGTGCCAGCAGTGAAAGCGGGACTTTGGACAATGAGCAGTTCTTC,CASSESGTLDNEQFF